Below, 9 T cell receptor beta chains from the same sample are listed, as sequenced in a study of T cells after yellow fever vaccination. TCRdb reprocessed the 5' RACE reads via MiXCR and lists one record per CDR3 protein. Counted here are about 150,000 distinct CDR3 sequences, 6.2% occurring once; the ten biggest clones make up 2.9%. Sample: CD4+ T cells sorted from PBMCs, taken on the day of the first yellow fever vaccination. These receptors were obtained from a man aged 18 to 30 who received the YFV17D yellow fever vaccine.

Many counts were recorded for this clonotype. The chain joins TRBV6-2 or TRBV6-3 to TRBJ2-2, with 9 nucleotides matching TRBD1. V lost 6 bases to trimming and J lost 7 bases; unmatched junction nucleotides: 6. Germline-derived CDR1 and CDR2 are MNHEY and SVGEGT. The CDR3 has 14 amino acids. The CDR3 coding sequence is TGTGCCAGCAGAGGACAGGGGTGGAGCGGGGAGCTGTTTTTT. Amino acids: CASRGQGWSGELFF.

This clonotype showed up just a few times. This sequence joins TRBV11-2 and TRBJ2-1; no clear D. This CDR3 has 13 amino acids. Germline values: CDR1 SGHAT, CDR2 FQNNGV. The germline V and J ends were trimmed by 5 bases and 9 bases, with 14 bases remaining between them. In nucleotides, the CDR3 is TGTGCCAGCAGCGCCCGTTCTTGGGTTGAGCAGTTCTTC. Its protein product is CASSARSWVEQFF. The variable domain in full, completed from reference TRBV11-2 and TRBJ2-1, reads EAGVAQSPRYKIIEKRQSVAFWCNPISGHATLYWYQQILGQGPKLLIQFQNNGVVDDSQLPKDRFSAERLKGVDSTLKIQPAKLEDSAVYLCASSARSWVEQFFGPGTRLTVL.

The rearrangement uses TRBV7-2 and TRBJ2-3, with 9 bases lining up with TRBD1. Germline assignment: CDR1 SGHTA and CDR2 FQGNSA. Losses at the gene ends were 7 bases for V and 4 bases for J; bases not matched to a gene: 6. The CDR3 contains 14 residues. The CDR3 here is CASTLDRGSDTQYF. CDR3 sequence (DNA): TGTGCCAGCACTTTGGACAGGGGTTCAGATACGCAGTATTTT.

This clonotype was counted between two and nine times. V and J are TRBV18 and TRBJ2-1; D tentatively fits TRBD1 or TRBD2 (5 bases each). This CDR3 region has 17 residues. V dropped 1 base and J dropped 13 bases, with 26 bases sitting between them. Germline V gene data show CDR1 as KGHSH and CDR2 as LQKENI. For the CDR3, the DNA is TGTGCCAGCTCACCACAACTGCCCAGAACCCAGGGAGCGCAACAGTTCTTC. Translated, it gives CASSPQLPRTQGAQQFF.

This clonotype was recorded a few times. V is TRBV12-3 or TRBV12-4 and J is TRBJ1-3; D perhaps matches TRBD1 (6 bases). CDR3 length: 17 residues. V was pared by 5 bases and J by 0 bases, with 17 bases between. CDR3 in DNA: TGTGCCAGCAGTCCCGTGGGGGGGGGCGTCTCTGGAAACACCATATATTTT. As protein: CASSPVGGGVSGNTIYF.

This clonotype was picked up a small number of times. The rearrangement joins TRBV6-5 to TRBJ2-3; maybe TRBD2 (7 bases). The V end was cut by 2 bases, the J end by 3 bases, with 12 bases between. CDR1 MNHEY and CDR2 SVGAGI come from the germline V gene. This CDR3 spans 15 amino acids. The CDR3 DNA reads TGTGCCAGCAGTTACGGAGGGGGGGGGACAGATACGCAGTATTTT. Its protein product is CASSYGGGGTDTQYF.

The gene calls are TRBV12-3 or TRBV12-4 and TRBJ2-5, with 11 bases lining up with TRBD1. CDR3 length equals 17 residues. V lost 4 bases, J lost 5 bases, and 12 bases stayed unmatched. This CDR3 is CASSSPELDRGQETQYF. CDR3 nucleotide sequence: TGTGCCAGCAGTTCACCCGAATTGGACAGGGGGCAGGAGACCCAGTACTTC.

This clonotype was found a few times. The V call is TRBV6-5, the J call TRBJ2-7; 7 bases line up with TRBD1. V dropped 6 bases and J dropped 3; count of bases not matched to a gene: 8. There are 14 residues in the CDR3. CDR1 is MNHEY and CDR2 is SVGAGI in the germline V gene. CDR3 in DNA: TGTGCCAGCAGCCCGACAGGGATGTACTACGAGCAGTACTTC. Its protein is CASSPTGMYYEQYF.

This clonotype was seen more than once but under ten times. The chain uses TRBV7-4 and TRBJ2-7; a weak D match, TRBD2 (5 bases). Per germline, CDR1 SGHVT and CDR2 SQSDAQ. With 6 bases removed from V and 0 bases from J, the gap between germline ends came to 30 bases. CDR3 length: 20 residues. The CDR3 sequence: CASSAPGWPARLNSSYEQYF. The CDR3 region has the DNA TGTGCCAGCAGTGCCCCGGGTTGGCCAGCGCGACTAAATAGCTCCTACGAGCAGTACTTC.